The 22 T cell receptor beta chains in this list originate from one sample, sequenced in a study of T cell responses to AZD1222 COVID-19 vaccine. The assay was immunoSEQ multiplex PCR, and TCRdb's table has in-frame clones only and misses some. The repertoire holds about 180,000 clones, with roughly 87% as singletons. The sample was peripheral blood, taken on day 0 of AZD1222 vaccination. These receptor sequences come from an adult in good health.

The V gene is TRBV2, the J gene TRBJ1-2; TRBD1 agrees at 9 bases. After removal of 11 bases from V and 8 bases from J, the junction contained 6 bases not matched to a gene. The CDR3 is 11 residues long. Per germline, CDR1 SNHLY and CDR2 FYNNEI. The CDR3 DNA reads TGTGCCGCACAGGGGGCAAAAGGCTACACCTTC. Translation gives CAAQGAKGYTF.

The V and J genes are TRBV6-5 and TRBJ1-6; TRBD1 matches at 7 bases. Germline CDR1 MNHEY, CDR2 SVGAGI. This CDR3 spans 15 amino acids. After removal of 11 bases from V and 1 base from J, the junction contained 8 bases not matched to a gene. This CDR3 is CAGKQGWSYNSPLHF. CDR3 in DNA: TGTGCCGGGAAACAGGGGTGGTCCTATAATTCACCCCTCCACTTT.

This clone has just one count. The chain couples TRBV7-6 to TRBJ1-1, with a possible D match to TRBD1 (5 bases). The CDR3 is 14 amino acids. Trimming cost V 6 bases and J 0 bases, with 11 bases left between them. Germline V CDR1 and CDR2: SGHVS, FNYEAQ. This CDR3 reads CASSPQDMNTEAFF. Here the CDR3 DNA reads TGTGCCAGCAGTCCTCAGGACATGAACACTGAAGCTTTCTTT.

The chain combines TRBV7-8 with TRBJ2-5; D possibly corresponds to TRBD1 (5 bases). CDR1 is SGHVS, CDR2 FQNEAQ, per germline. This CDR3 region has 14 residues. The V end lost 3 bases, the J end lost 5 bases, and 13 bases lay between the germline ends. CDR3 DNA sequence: TGTGCCAGCAGCTTCGGAGTTGGGGCGGAGACCCAGTACTTC. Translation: CASSFGVGAETQYF. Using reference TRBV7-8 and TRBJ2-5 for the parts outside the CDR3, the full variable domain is GAGVSQSPRYKVAKRGQDVALRCDPISGHVSLFWYQQALGQGPEFLTYFQNEAQLDKSGLPSDRFFAERPEGSVSTLKIQRTQQEDSAVYLCASSFGVGAETQYFGPGTRLLVL.

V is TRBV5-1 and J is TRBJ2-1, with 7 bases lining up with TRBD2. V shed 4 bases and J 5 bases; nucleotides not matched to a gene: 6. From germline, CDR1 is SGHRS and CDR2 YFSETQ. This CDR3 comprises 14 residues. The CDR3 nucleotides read TGCGCCAGCAGCACTCGGAGCGGGAACAATGAGCAGTTCTTC. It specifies CASSTRSGNNEQFF.

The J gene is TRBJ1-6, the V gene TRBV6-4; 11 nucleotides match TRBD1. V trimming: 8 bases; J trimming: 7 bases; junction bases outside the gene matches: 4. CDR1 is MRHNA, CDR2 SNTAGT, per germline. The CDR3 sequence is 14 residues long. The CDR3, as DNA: TGTGCCAGCGACCGGGACAGGGGGAATTCACCCCTCCACTTT. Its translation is CASDRDRGNSPLHF.

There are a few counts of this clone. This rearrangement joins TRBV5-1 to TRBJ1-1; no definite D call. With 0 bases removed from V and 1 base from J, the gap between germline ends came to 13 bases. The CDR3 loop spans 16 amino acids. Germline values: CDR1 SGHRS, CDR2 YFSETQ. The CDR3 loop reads CASSLERVGKNTEAFF. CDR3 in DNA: TGCGCCAGCAGCTTGGAGCGGGTGGGGAAGAACACTGAAGCTTTCTTT.

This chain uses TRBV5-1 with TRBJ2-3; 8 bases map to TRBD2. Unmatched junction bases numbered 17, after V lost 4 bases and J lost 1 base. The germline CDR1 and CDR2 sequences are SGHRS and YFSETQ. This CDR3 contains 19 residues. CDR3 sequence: CASSRLTSIGRAGTDTQYF. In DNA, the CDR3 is TGCGCCAGCAGCCGTTTAACTTCGATCGGGAGGGCCGGCACAGATACGCAGTATTTT. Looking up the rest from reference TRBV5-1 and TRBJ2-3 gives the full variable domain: KAGVTQTPRYLIKTRGQQVTLSCSPISGHRSVSWYQQTPGQGLQFLFEYFSETQRNKGNFPGRFSGRQFSNSRSEMNVSTLELGDSALYLCASSRLTSIGRAGTDTQYFGPGTRLTVL.

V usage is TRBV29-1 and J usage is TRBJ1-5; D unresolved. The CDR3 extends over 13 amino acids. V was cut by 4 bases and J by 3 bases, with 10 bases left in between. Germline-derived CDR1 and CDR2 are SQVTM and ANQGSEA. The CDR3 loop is CSVARGLNQPQHF. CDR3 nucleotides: TGCAGCGTTGCAAGAGGTCTCAATCAGCCCCAGCATTTT.

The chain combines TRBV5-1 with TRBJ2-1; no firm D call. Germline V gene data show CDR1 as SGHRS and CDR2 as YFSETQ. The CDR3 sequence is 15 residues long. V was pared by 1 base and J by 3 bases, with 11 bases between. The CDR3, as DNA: TGCGCCAGCAGCTTGTCGTCCGGGTACTACAATGAGCAGTTCTTC. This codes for CASSLSSGYYNEQFF.

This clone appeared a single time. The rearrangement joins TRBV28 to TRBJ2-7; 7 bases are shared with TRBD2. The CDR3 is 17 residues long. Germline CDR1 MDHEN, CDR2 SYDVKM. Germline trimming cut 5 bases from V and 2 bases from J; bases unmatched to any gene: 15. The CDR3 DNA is TGTGCCAGCAGTCCCGCCCGCGGCGGGAGAAGGACCTACGAGCAGTACTTC. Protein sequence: CASSPARGGRRTYEQYF. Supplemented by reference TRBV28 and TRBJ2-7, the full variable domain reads DVKVTQSSRYLVKRTGEKVFLECVQDMDHENMFWYRQDPGLGLRLIYFSYDVKMKEKGDIPEGYSVSREKKERFSLILESASTNQTSMYLCASSPARGGRRTYEQYFGPGTRLTVT.

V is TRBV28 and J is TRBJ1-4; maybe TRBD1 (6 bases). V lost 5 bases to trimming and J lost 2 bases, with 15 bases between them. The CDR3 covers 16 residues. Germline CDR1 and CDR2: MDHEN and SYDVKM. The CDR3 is CASSPNRELTNEKLFF. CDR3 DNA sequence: TGTGCCAGCAGTCCGAACAGGGAGCTCACTAATGAAAAACTGTTTTTT.

The CDR3: CASSLQFSTGYSSYTF. The CDR3 region has the DNA TGTGCCAGCAGTTTACAATTTTCTACAGGGTATTCTAGCTACACCTTC. The chain uses TRBV27 and TRBJ1-2; TRBD1 might be the D (6 bases). Germline V gene data show CDR1 as MNHEY and CDR2 as SMNVEV (reference sequence). This CDR3 contains 16 residues. V was trimmed by 2 bases and J by 9 bases, leaving 22 bases between them.

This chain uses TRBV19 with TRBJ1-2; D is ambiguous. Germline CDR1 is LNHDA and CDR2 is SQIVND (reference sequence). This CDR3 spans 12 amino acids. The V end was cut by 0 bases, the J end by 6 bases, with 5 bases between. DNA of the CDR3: TGTGCCAGTAGTATAGATGGGAATGGCTACACCTTC. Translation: CASSIDGNGYTF.

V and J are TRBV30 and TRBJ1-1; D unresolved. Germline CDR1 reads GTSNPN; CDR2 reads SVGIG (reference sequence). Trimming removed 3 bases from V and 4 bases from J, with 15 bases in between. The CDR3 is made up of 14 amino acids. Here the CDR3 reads CAWRGIAGSTEAFF. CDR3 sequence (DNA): TGTGCCTGGAGGGGGATCGCGGGGTCCACTGAAGCTTTCTTT.

In DNA, the CDR3 is TGTGCCAGCAGTGAAGGGAAGGGCCAGGTGAGTGGGAAAACTAATGAAAAACTGTTTTTT. Protein sequence: CASSEGKGQVSGKTNEKLFF. V and J are TRBV6-1 and TRBJ1-4; no firm D call. Germline CDR1 MNHNS, CDR2 SASEGT. V dropped 1 base and J dropped 1 base, with 22 bases sitting between them. This CDR3 has 20 residues.

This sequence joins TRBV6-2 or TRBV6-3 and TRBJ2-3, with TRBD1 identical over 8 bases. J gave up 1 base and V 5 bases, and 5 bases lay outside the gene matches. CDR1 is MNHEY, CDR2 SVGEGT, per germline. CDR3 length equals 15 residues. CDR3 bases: TGTGCCAGCAGTCCAGGGGGCATGGGCACAGATACGCAGTATTTT. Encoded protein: CASSPGGMGTDTQYF.

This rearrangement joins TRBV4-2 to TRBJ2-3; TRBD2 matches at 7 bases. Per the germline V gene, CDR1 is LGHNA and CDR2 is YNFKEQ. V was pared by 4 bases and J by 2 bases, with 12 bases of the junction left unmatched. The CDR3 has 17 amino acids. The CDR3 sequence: CASSLAGAALNTDTQYF. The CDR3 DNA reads TGTGCCAGCAGCCTGGCGGGAGCTGCCCTAAACACAGATACGCAGTATTTT.

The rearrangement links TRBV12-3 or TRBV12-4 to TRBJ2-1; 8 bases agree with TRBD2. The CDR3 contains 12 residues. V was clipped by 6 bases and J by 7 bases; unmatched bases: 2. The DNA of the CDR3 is TGTGCCAGCAGCCCTAGCGGGAATGAGCAGTTCTTC. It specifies CASSPSGNEQFF.

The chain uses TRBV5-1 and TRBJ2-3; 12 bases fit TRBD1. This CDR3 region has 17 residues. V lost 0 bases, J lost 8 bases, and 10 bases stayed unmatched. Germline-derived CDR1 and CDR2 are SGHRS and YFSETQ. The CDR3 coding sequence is TGCGCCAGCAGCTTGGCCCCGGGACAGGGGGCGGTTGGTACGCAGTATTTT. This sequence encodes CASSLAPGQGAVGTQYF.

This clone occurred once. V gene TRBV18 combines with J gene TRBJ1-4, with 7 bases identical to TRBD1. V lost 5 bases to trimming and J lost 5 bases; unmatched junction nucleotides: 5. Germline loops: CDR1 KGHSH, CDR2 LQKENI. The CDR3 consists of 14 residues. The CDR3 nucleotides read TGTGCCAGCTCATTCACAGGGGCCAATGAAAAACTGTTTTTT. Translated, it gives CASSFTGANEKLFF.

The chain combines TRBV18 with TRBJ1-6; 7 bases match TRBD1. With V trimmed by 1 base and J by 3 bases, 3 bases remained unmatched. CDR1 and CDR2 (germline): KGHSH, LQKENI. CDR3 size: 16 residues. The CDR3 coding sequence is TGTGCCAGCTCACCACTCCCAGGGGGCTATAATTCACCCCTCCACTTT. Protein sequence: CASSPLPGGYNSPLHF.